The 16 T cell receptor beta chains below all came from one sample that was sequenced in a study of T cell clonality in common variable immunodeficiency. Sequenced by immunoSEQ multiplex PCR; TCRdb stores in-frame clones only, minus some. Observed in the sample are over 35,000 clones, none of them singletons. Sequencing input: peripheral blood mononuclear cells. The receptors here all came from a person aged 18 to 75 in good health.

Ten or more counts support this clone. The CDR3 end is not reached by the read, which stops 3 residues before it; the germline J gene fills it in. The chain carries TRBV7-3 and TRBJ2-1, with TRBD1 matching 8 bases. Germline V gene data show CDR1 as SGHTA and CDR2 as FQGTGA. The trim removed 0 bases at V and 5 bases at J, leaving 9 bases unmatched. The CDR3 loop spans 17 amino acids. CDR3 DNA (partial): TGTGCCAGCAGCTTAACGGAGGACAGGGTCGTCCACAATGAG. Its translation is CASSLTEDRVVHNE. The full-length CDR3 reads as CASSLTEDRVVHNEQFF.

This clone was picked up many times. The read ends 3 residues before the CDR3 terminus; that terminus is restored from the germline J gene. The V call is TRBV5-1, the J call TRBJ1-6; 9 bases fit TRBD1. The germline V gene encodes CDR1 SGHRS and CDR2 YFSETQ. This CDR3 is built from 18 residues. Losses at the gene ends were 4 bases for V and 0 bases for J; bases not matched to a gene: 8. CDR3 DNA, as far as it was read: TGCGCCAGCAGCCCGACAGGGGGAAGAACCTCCTATAATTCACCC. It specifies CASSPTGGRTSYNSP. From start to end, the CDR3 is CASSPTGGRTSYNSPLHF. Drawing the rest from reference TRBV5-1 and TRBJ1-6, the complete variable domain is KAGVTQTPRYLIKTRGQQVTLSCSPISGHRSVSWYQQTPGQGLQFLFEYFSETQRNKGNFPGRFSGRQFSNSRSEMNVSTLELGDSALYLCASSPTGGRTSYNSPLHFGNGTRLTVT.

Many counts were recorded for this clone. The sequence runs out 3 residues before the end of the CDR3; the remainder is reconstructed from the germline J gene. The gene calls are TRBV19 and TRBJ2-7; 8 bases fit TRBD1. The CDR3 is made up of 13 amino acids. Germline trimming cut 6 bases from V and 4 bases from J; bases unmatched to any gene: 5. CDR1 is LNHDA and CDR2 is SQIVND in the germline V gene (reference sequence). Partial CDR3 DNA: TGTGCCAGTAGCAAAGGGACAGGTTACGAG. As protein: CASSKGTGYE. The full CDR3 is CASSKGTGYEQYF. The entire variable domain, with the rest obtained from reference TRBV19 and TRBJ2-7, is as follows: DGGITQSPKYLFRKEGQNVTLSCEQNLNHDAMYWYRQDPGQGLRLIYYSQIVNDFQKGDIAEGYSVSREKKESFPLTVTSAQKNPTAFYLCASSKGTGYEQYFGPGTRLTVT.

Only a few counts were recorded for this clone. Read coverage stops 3 residues before the CDR3 terminus; the germline J gene supplies the remainder. The V call is TRBV18, the J call TRBJ2-5; 7 bases map to TRBD2. Trimming removed 1 base from V and 5 bases from J; junction bases left unmatched: 4. Germline lookup yields CDR1 KGHSH and CDR2 LQKENI. CDR3 length: 14 amino acids. The CDR3 spells CASSPQRGGETQYF. The sequenced part of the CDR3 DNA is TGTGCCAGCTCACCACAGCGGGGAGGCGAGACC.

This clone was counted at least ten times. The read ends 3 residues early relative to the CDR3; the germline J gene fills the gap. The chain uses TRBV19 and TRBJ2-5; D is unclear. The CDR3 has 13 residues. The V gene's germline CDR1 is LNHDA and CDR2 SQIVND (reference sequence). The germline V and J ends were trimmed by 3 bases and 3 bases, with 8 bases remaining between them. Incomplete CDR3 DNA: TGTGCCAGTAGTATCAGCGTGAAAGAGACC. Translating gives CASSISVKET. The whole CDR3 region reads CASSISVKETQYF.

This clone was seen ten or more times. The read gets to within 3 residues of the CDR3 end, and the germline J gene fills in the rest. The V and J genes are TRBV2 and TRBJ2-3; TRBD2 aligns across 14 bases. The CDR3 has 17 amino acids. V lost 7 bases, J lost 5 bases, and 11 bases stayed unmatched. Germline V gene sequence: CDR1 SNHLY, CDR2 FYNNEI. Partial CDR3 DNA: TGTGCCAGCATGGGAAATAGACTAGCGGGAGGGTTAGATACG. Translating it yields CASMGNRLAGGLDT. The full CDR3 reads CASMGNRLAGGLDTQYF.

As to this clone: The CDR3 extends 3 residues past the end of the read, so its final part is completed from the germline J gene. The chain joins TRBV7-9 to TRBJ1-1, with D hard to call. The germline gives CDR1 SEHNR, CDR2 FQNEAQ (reference sequence). This CDR3 is 13 amino acids long. V lost 5 bases and J 0 bases, leaving 7 bases between the germline ends. CDR3 sequence reads: CASSVTVNTEAFF. The part of the CDR3 DNA that was read is TGTGCCAGCAGCGTCACAGTGAACACTGAA.

This clone was detected ten times or more. The sequenced fragment ends 3 residues before the CDR3 boundary, so the rest is inferred from the germline J gene. The rearrangement uses TRBV18 and TRBJ2-1; 7 nucleotides align to TRBD1. The CDR3 spans 14 residues. The junction had 3 bases not matched to a gene; V was cut back by 3 bases and J by 4 bases. Germline CDR1 reads KGHSH; CDR2 reads LQKENI. This chain's CDR3 is CASSPGQQYNEQFF. The CDR3 DNA, read in part, is TGTGCCAGCTCACCGGGACAGCAATACAATGAG.

Many counts were recorded for this clone. The read ends 3 residues before the CDR3 terminus; that terminus is restored from the germline J gene. This chain uses TRBV2 with TRBJ2-3; 9 bases map to TRBD2. The CDR3 is 16 amino acids. Germline assignment: CDR1 SNHLY and CDR2 FYNNEI. V dropped 3 bases and J dropped 5; count of bases not matched to a gene: 9. The CDR3 reads CASSDTWTSVEDTQYF. Partial CDR3 DNA: TGTGCCAGCAGTGATACGTGGACTAGCGTAGAAGATACG.

With regard to this clone: The read ends 3 residues shy of where the CDR3 ends; the end is completed using the germline J gene. V is TRBV5-1 and J is TRBJ2-7; TRBD2 matches 11 bases. Germline V gene data show CDR1 as SGHRS and CDR2 as YFSETQ. Trimming cost V 0 bases and J 3 bases; bases outside gene matches: 5. This CDR3 comprises 16 residues. CDR3 residues: CASSLETSGTHYEQYF. The CDR3 DNA, read in part, is TGCGCCAGCAGCTTGGAGACTAGCGGGACCCACTACGAG.

This clone has a count of ten or more. Read data end 3 residues before the CDR3 end; the end is taken from the germline J gene. The chain combines TRBV19 with TRBJ1-5; 8 bases agree with TRBD1. Germline trimming cut 1 base from V and 1 base from J; bases unmatched to any gene: 3. Germline V CDR1 and CDR2: LNHDA, SQIVND (reference sequence). This CDR3 has 16 amino acids. This CDR3 reads CASSIAGGRSNQPQHF. CDR3 DNA, as far as it was read: TGTGCCAGTAGTATAGCAGGGGGCAGGAGCAATCAGCCC.

This clone came up many times. The CDR3 end falls 3 residues outside the read, so it is completed with the germline J gene. V usage is TRBV19 and J usage is TRBJ2-6; D uncertain. Per the germline V gene, CDR1 is LNHDA and CDR2 is SQIVND (reference sequence). With 3 bases removed from V and 0 bases from J, the gap between germline ends came to 6 bases. This CDR3 has 15 amino acids. CDR3 sequence: CASSMVGSGANVLTF. The part of the CDR3 DNA that was read is TGTGCCAGTAGTATGGTCGGCTCTGGGGCCAACGTC.

In this sample, this clone turned up a few times. CDR3 DNA (partial): TGTGCCTGGAGCCGACAGGGGAATCAGCCG. It translates to CAWSRQGNQP. The entire CDR3 protein is CAWSRQGNQPQYF. V is TRBV30 and J is TRBJ2-3; 8 bases agree with TRBD1. The read falls 3 residues short of the CDR3 end, and the missing part is taken from the germline J gene. This CDR3 has 13 amino acids. CDR1 is GTSNPN and CDR2 is SVGIG in the germline V gene (reference sequence).

There are many counts of this clone. The read gets to within 3 residues of the CDR3 end, and the germline J gene fills in the rest. The chain links TRBV2 to TRBJ2-2, with 7 bases aligning to TRBD2. Germline CDR1 SNHLY, CDR2 FYNNEI. The V gene end was trimmed by 7 bases and the J gene end by 1 base; junction bases not matched to a gene: 9. CDR3 length: 16 amino acids. The sequenced part of the CDR3 DNA is TGTGCCAGCAAAAGAGGGCGGGAGCAGAACACCGGGGAG. Translating it yields CASKRGREQNTGE. The complete CDR3 reads CASKRGREQNTGELFF.

This clone was seen many times. The CDR3 extends 3 residues past the end of the read, so its final part is completed from the germline J gene. V usage is TRBV30 and J usage is TRBJ1-1; no definite D call. The germline gives CDR1 GTSNPN, CDR2 SVGIG (reference sequence). This CDR3 spans 11 amino acids. Trimming shortened V by 3 bases and J by 5 bases, and 7 bases separated the two germline ends. CDR3 DNA, as far as it was read: TGTGCCTGGAGCCTCGGGACTGAA. Amino acid sequence: CAWSLGTE. The CDR3, in full, reads CAWSLGTEAFF.

This clone was recorded at least ten times. The observed sequence ends 3 residues before the CDR3 terminus, with the missing tail filled in from the germline J gene. The chain carries TRBV5-4 and TRBJ2-3; the D gene is possibly TRBD2 (5 bases). CDR3 length: 13 amino acids. Germline CDR1 SGHNT, CDR2 YYREEE (reference sequence). The CDR3 loop is CASSLGEAETQYF. CDR3 DNA, as far as it was read: TGTGCCAGCAGCTTGGGAGAAGCGGAGACG.